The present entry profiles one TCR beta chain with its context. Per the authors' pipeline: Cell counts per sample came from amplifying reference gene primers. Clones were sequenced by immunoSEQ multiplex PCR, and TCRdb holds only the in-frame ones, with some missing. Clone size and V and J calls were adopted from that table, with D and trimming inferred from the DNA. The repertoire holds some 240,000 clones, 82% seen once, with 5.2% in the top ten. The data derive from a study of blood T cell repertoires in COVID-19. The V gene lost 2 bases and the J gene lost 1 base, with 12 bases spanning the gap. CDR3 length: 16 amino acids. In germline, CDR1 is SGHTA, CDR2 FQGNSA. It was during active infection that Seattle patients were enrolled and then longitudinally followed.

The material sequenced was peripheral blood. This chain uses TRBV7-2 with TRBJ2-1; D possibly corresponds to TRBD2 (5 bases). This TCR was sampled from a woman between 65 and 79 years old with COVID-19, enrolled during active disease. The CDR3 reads CASSLRWAGSYNEQFF. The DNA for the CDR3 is TGTGCCAGCAGCTTAAGATGGGCGGGTTCCTACAATGAGCAGTTCTTC.